These T cell receptor beta chains were read from a single sample in a study of CD8 T cells in ankylosing spondylitis. TCRdb re-called the 5' RACE reads through MiXCR, storing one row per CDR3 protein. The sample holds fewer than 450,000 distinct CDR3 sequences; approximately 17% are singletons and the top ten take just over 1%. Sequenced: blood, either unsorted or a sorted T cell fraction (not recorded which). The receptors here all came from a male donor with ankylosing spondylitis. Both conserved end residues are part of each CDR3. The D gene is left open where the match is weak. Clone size is not always given. Where it is, it says once, few, many or a class for expanded clones.

clone_size	d_call	v_call	j_call	cdr3_nt	cdr3_aa
.	.	TRBV20-1	TRBJ1-4	TGCAGTGCTAGACAGGGTAATGAAAAACTGTTTTTT	CSARQGNEKLFF
many	.	TRBV12-3/TRBV12-4	TRBJ1-1	TGTGCCAGCAGTCCCAGACAGCAGAACACTGAAGCTTTCTTT	CASSPRQQNTEAFF
few	.	TRBV6-1	TRBJ1-4	TGTGCCAGCAGTGAAAGTTGGGGCACGGGGGAAAAACTGTTTTTT	CASSESWGTGEKLFF
few	TRBD1	TRBV12-3/TRBV12-4	TRBJ2-2	TGTGCCAGCAGTTTAGGACAGGGGGCAGCCGGGGAGCTGTTTTTT	CASSLGQGAAGELFF
few	.	TRBV20-1	TRBJ2-5	TGCAGTGCTCAACGAACGATAGATGAGACCCAGTACTTC	CSAQRTIDETQYF
.	.	TRBV9	TRBJ1-1	TGTGCCAGCAGCTACCAGCTGAACACTGAAGCTTTCTTT	CASSYQLNTEAFF
few	.	TRBV7-2	TRBJ2-5	TGTGCCAGCAGTAATACTAAGGAGACCCAGTACTTC	CASSNTKETQYF
.	.	TRBV5-1	TRBJ2-3	TGCGCCAGCAGCTTGGGGCACGCAGACACAGATACGCAGTATTTT	CASSLGHADTDTQYF
few	.	TRBV27	TRBJ1-1	TGTGCCAGCTGGCCCCTTGGACAGCCAAACACTGAAGCTTTCTTT	CASWPLGQPNTEAFF
few	TRBD1	TRBV5-1	TRBJ2-6	TGCGCCAGCAGCCCTTCCTACAGGGGGGTTTACTCTGGGGCCAACGTCCTGACTTTC	CASSPSYRGVYSGANVLTF
.	.	TRBV7-2	TRBJ2-2	TGTGCCAGCAGCTTAGTCGACTCCTACACCGGGGAGCTGTTTTTT	CASSLVDSYTGELFF
many	TRBD1	TRBV20-1	TRBJ1-5	TGCAGTGCTAAAGGGGGGACAGGGGGTAGAAGTAGCAATCAGCCCCAGCATTTT	CSAKGGTGGRSSNQPQHF
.	.	TRBV7-7	TRBJ2-5	TGTGCTAGCAGCTTGGGGCGGGGTAAAGAGACCCAGTACTTC	CASSLGRGKETQYF
.	.	TRBV12-3/TRBV12-4	TRBJ1-4	TGTGCCAGCAGTACGGTAACCGGGACCGACTCGTCAACTAATGAAAAACTGTTTTTT	CASSTVTGTDSSTNEKLFF
few	TRBD2	TRBV5-5	TRBJ2-1	TGTGCCAGCAGCGGGAATAGCGGGAGCTACAATGAGCAGTTCTTC	CASSGNSGSYNEQFF
.	TRBD1	TRBV7-9	TRBJ1-5	TGTGCCAGCAGCCTGGGGGGGACAGGGGTTTATCAGCCCCAGCATTTT	CASSLGGTGVYQPQHF
.	TRBD2	TRBV29-1	TRBJ2-3	TGCAGCACGCCCGGGAGATCGGGACTAGGAACAGATACGCAGTATTTT	CSTPGRSGLGTDTQYF
.	.	TRBV6-5	TRBJ1-2	TGTGCCAGCAGTTACGGGGGGGCGAATGACTATGGCTACACCTTC	CASSYGGANDYGYTF
many	.	TRBV12-3/TRBV12-4	TRBJ2-2	TGTGCCAGCAGTTTTCGCAGGGACACCGGGGAGCTGTTTTTT	CASSFRRDTGELFF
.	TRBD1	TRBV28	TRBJ2-7	TGTGCCAGCAGTGAGCCTCCATCCGGGACAGAGTACTTC	CASSEPPSGTEYF
.	.	TRBV11-2	TRBJ2-1	TGTGCCAGCAGCTTGGAGCTCTTGGTCGGTGAGCAGTTCTTC	CASSLELLVGEQFF
many	TRBD1	TRBV18	TRBJ1-5	TGTGCCAGCTCACCCGGGGAGGGACAGGGAAGACGAAGCGATCAGCCCCAGCATTTT	CASSPGEGQGRRSDQPQHF
.	TRBD2	TRBV12-3/TRBV12-4	TRBJ2-7	TGTGCCAGCAGTTTAGTTGCTAGCGGGGTATCTGGGCAGTACTTC	CASSLVASGVSGQYF
.	.	TRBV6-1	TRBJ2-4	TGTGCCAGCATAGGGGGGGCGGCCAAAAACATTCAGTACTTC	CASIGGAAKNIQYF
many	.	TRBV5-1	TRBJ1-2	TGCGCCAGCAGCTCCATGGCGGGGGGAGCTAACTATGGCTACACCTTC	CASSSMAGGANYGYTF
few	.	TRBV3-1	TRBJ2-7	TGTGCCAGCAGCCAACTGGGCGGCTACGAGCAGTACTTC	CASSQLGGYEQYF
many	.	TRBV4-3	TRBJ2-1	TGCGCCAGCAGCCAAGATCAGAGAGGGGCTGAGCAGTTCTTC	CASSQDQRGAEQFF
many	.	TRBV7-2	TRBJ2-2	TGTGCCAGCAGCCTACGGTCCCTGGGGACCGGGGAGCTGTTTTTT	CASSLRSLGTGELFF
.	.	TRBV15	TRBJ2-5	TGTGCCACCAGCAGACCACGACCCTCGCCCCGGACCCAGTACTTC	CATSRPRPSPRTQYF
few	.	TRBV12-3/TRBV12-4	TRBJ1-1	TGTGCCAGCATCAATTCAGAGGAAGCTTTCTTT	CASINSEEAFF
few	TRBD1	TRBV7-9	TRBJ2-3	TGTGCCAGCAGCCGTCTTACAGGGGGCTCAGATACGCAGTATTTT	CASSRLTGGSDTQYF